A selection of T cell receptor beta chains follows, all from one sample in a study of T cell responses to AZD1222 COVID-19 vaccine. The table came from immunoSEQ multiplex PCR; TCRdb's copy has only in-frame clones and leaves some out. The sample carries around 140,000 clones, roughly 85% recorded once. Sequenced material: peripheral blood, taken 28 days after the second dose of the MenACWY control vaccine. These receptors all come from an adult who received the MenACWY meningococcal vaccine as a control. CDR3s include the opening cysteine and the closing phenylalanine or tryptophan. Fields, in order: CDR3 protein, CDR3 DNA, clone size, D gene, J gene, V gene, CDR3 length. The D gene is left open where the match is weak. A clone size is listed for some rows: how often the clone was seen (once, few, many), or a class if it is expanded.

cdr3_aa: CASSLTGSPAYEQYF
cdr3_nt: TGTGCCAGCAGCTTGACAGGGAGCCCCGCCTACGAGCAGTACTTC
clone_size: NA
d_call: NA
j_call: TRBJ2-7
v_call: TRBV5-4
cdr3_length: 15

cdr3_aa: CASSTPGTANSPLHF
cdr3_nt: TGTGCCAGCAGCACCCCCGGGACAGCTAATTCACCCCTCCACTTT
clone_size: NA
d_call: TRBD1
j_call: TRBJ1-6
v_call: TRBV11-3
cdr3_length: 15

cdr3_aa: CASSPRTDYQPQHF
cdr3_nt: TGTGCCAGCAGTCCCCGGACAGACTATCAGCCCCAGCATTTT
clone_size: NA
d_call: NA
j_call: TRBJ1-5
v_call: TRBV6-2/TRBV6-3
cdr3_length: 14

cdr3_aa: CASSIQGYTEAFF
cdr3_nt: TGTGCCAGCTCAATTCAGGGTTACACTGAAGCTTTCTTT
clone_size: NA
d_call: NA
j_call: TRBJ1-1
v_call: TRBV18
cdr3_length: 13

cdr3_aa: CASSLRQGAGEQYF
cdr3_nt: TGTGCCAGCAGCTTGAGGCAGGGGGCGGGGGAGCAGTACTTC
clone_size: NA
d_call: TRBD1
j_call: TRBJ2-7
v_call: TRBV7-2
cdr3_length: 14

cdr3_aa: CASNDHRGNQPQHF
cdr3_nt: TGTGCCAGCAACGATCACAGGGGTAATCAGCCCCAGCATTTT
clone_size: NA
d_call: TRBD1
j_call: TRBJ1-5
v_call: TRBV7-8
cdr3_length: 14

cdr3_aa: CASSRDRDYGYTF
cdr3_nt: TGTGCCAGCAGCCGGGACAGGGACTATGGCTACACCTTC
clone_size: NA
d_call: TRBD1
j_call: TRBJ1-2
v_call: TRBV7-2
cdr3_length: 13

cdr3_aa: CASSTRQGPRNQPQHF
cdr3_nt: TGTGCCAGCAGTACCAGACAGGGGCCGAGGAATCAGCCCCAGCATTTT
clone_size: NA
d_call: TRBD1
j_call: TRBJ1-5
v_call: TRBV6-6
cdr3_length: 16

cdr3_aa: CASSLGQLYGYTF
cdr3_nt: TGTGCCAGCAGTTTAGGACAACTCTATGGCTACACCTTC
clone_size: NA
d_call: NA
j_call: TRBJ1-2
v_call: TRBV28
cdr3_length: 13

cdr3_aa: CASSPLGGQPQHF
cdr3_nt: TGTGCCAGCAGTCCCCTGGGGGGACAGCCCCAGCATTTT
clone_size: few
d_call: NA
j_call: TRBJ1-5
v_call: TRBV3-1/TRBV3-2
cdr3_length: 13

cdr3_aa: CASSLAVGTTYNEQFF
cdr3_nt: TGTGCCAGCAGCTTGGCCGTTGGGACTACCTACAATGAGCAGTTCTTC
clone_size: NA
d_call: TRBD2
j_call: TRBJ2-1
v_call: TRBV5-4
cdr3_length: 16

cdr3_aa: CASIPAGSLAVHSGELFF
cdr3_nt: TGTGCCAGTATCCCGGCAGGGTCCCTAGCTGTTCACTCCGGGGAGCTGTTTTTT
clone_size: NA
d_call: NA
j_call: TRBJ2-2
v_call: TRBV19
cdr3_length: 18

cdr3_aa: CASSLMSAGNGNTIYF
cdr3_nt: TGTGCCAGCAGCTTAATGTCTGCCGGGAACGGAAACACCATATATTTT
clone_size: NA
d_call: NA
j_call: TRBJ1-3
v_call: TRBV7-2
cdr3_length: 16

cdr3_aa: CASSFYRDRGHEQFF
cdr3_nt: TGTGCCAGCAGCTTTTACCGGGACAGGGGGCATGAGCAGTTCTTC
clone_size: NA
d_call: TRBD1
j_call: TRBJ2-1
v_call: TRBV5-6
cdr3_length: 15

cdr3_aa: CASSLEGSQPQHF
cdr3_nt: TGCGCCAGCAGCTTGGAAGGGAGTCAGCCCCAGCATTTT
clone_size: NA
d_call: NA
j_call: TRBJ1-5
v_call: TRBV5-1
cdr3_length: 13

cdr3_aa: CASTTKGGYTEAFF
cdr3_nt: TGTGCCAGCACCACCAAGGGAGGATACACTGAAGCTTTCTTT
clone_size: NA
d_call: NA
j_call: TRBJ1-1
v_call: TRBV2
cdr3_length: 14

cdr3_aa: CASSFWATNNSPLHF
cdr3_nt: TGTGCCAGCAGCTTTTGGGCAACCAATAATTCACCCCTCCACTTT
clone_size: NA
d_call: NA
j_call: TRBJ1-6
v_call: TRBV5-6
cdr3_length: 15

cdr3_aa: CATSVRADTQYF
cdr3_nt: TGTGCCACCAGTGTTAGGGCAGATACGCAGTATTTT
clone_size: NA
d_call: NA
j_call: TRBJ2-3
v_call: TRBV24-1
cdr3_length: 12

cdr3_aa: CAHHVGDTDTQYF
cdr3_nt: TGTGCCCATCACGTGGGCGACACAGATACGCAGTATTTT
clone_size: NA
d_call: NA
j_call: TRBJ2-3
v_call: TRBV19
cdr3_length: 13

cdr3_aa: CASSKRTGRNTEAFF
cdr3_nt: TGTGCCAGCAGCAAAAGGACAGGGCGGAACACTGAAGCTTTCTTT
clone_size: NA
d_call: TRBD1
j_call: TRBJ1-1
v_call: TRBV14
cdr3_length: 15

cdr3_aa: CASSSEGTGVYGYTF
cdr3_nt: TGTGCCAGCAGCTCGGAGGGGACAGGAGTTTATGGCTACACCTTC
clone_size: NA
d_call: TRBD1
j_call: TRBJ1-2
v_call: TRBV7-2
cdr3_length: 15

cdr3_aa: CASSQPGTDYSNQPQHF
cdr3_nt: TGTGCCAGCAGTCAACCCGGGACAGACTATAGCAATCAGCCCCAGCATTTT
clone_size: NA
d_call: TRBD1
j_call: TRBJ1-5
v_call: TRBV6-6
cdr3_length: 17

cdr3_aa: CASSPSQRGGGLMETQYF
cdr3_nt: TGTGCCAGCAGCCCCTCTCAGCGGGGGGGAGGTTTAATGGAGACCCAGTACTTC
clone_size: NA
d_call: TRBD2
j_call: TRBJ2-5
v_call: TRBV9
cdr3_length: 18

cdr3_aa: CASSQLRGATGELFF
cdr3_nt: TGTGCCAGCAGCCAGCTCCGGGGAGCGACCGGGGAGCTGTTTTTT
clone_size: few
d_call: NA
j_call: TRBJ2-2
v_call: TRBV14
cdr3_length: 15

cdr3_aa: CASSPRGAAGELFF
cdr3_nt: TGTGCCAGCAGCCCCCGGGGGGCGGCCGGGGAGCTGTTTTTT
clone_size: NA
d_call: NA
j_call: TRBJ2-2
v_call: TRBV11-1
cdr3_length: 14

cdr3_aa: CASSLLRGGGYGYTF
cdr3_nt: TGTGCCAGCAGTTTATTACGGGGGGGAGGGTATGGCTACACCTTC
clone_size: NA
d_call: NA
j_call: TRBJ1-2
v_call: TRBV28
cdr3_length: 15

cdr3_aa: CASSYEFDSAGNQPQHF
cdr3_nt: TGTGCCAGCAGCTACGAGTTCGACAGCGCCGGTAATCAGCCCCAGCATTTT
clone_size: once
d_call: NA
j_call: TRBJ1-5
v_call: TRBV5-5
cdr3_length: 17

cdr3_aa: CASSVAGALAEAFF
cdr3_nt: TGTGCCAGCAGCGTAGCGGGGGCGCTGGCTGAAGCTTTCTTT
clone_size: NA
d_call: NA
j_call: TRBJ1-1
v_call: TRBV9
cdr3_length: 14

cdr3_aa: CSVERGAGDTQYF
cdr3_nt: TGCAGCGTTGAACGGGGAGCGGGAGATACGCAGTATTTT
clone_size: NA
d_call: NA
j_call: TRBJ2-3
v_call: TRBV29-1
cdr3_length: 13

cdr3_aa: CASSTGTSSTGELFF
cdr3_nt: TGTGCCAGCAGCACCGGGACTAGTTCCACCGGGGAGCTGTTTTTT
clone_size: NA
d_call: TRBD2
j_call: TRBJ2-2
v_call: TRBV27
cdr3_length: 15

cdr3_aa: CASSRQEARGYTF
cdr3_nt: TGCGCCAGCAGCCGGCAGGAAGCGCGTGGCTACACCTTC
clone_size: NA
d_call: NA
j_call: TRBJ1-2
v_call: TRBV4-1
cdr3_length: 13

cdr3_aa: CASIDHRSSYNSPLHF
cdr3_nt: TGTGCCAGCATCGATCACAGGAGCTCCTATAATTCACCCCTCCACTTT
clone_size: NA
d_call: NA
j_call: TRBJ1-6
v_call: TRBV6-6
cdr3_length: 16

cdr3_aa: CASSERVYGYTF
cdr3_nt: TGTGCCAGCAGTGAAAGGGTTTATGGCTACACCTTC
clone_size: NA
d_call: NA
j_call: TRBJ1-2
v_call: TRBV6-1
cdr3_length: 12

cdr3_aa: CASSKGLATDTQYF
cdr3_nt: TGTGCCAGCAGTAAAGGACTAGCGACAGATACGCAGTATTTT
clone_size: NA
d_call: TRBD2
j_call: TRBJ2-3
v_call: TRBV6-6
cdr3_length: 14

cdr3_aa: CASSRTLVTQETQYF
cdr3_nt: TGTGCCAGCAGCCGGACGCTAGTGACTCAAGAGACCCAGTACTTC
clone_size: NA
d_call: NA
j_call: TRBJ2-5
v_call: TRBV4-2
cdr3_length: 15

cdr3_aa: CASMGGGLNTEAFF
cdr3_nt: TGCGCCAGCATGGGGGGCGGTCTGAACACTGAAGCTTTCTTT
clone_size: few
d_call: NA
j_call: TRBJ1-1
v_call: TRBV10-2
cdr3_length: 14

cdr3_aa: CSVESPRAFF
cdr3_nt: TGCAGCGTTGAAAGTCCTCGCGCGTTCTTC
clone_size: few
d_call: NA
j_call: TRBJ2-1
v_call: TRBV29-1
cdr3_length: 10

cdr3_aa: CASSFQDRYTQYF
cdr3_nt: TGTGCCAGCAGCTTTCAGGACAGATATACGCAGTATTTT
clone_size: NA
d_call: NA
j_call: TRBJ2-3
v_call: TRBV7-9
cdr3_length: 13

cdr3_aa: CASSPAGGGLAGIVNTGELFF
cdr3_nt: TGCGCCAGCAGCCCTGCCGGGGGTGGCCTAGCGGGAATAGTGAACACCGGGGAGCTGTTTTTT
clone_size: NA
d_call: TRBD2
j_call: TRBJ2-2
v_call: TRBV5-1
cdr3_length: 21

cdr3_aa: CASSPGTGANEKLFF
cdr3_nt: TGTGCCAGCAGCCCGGGGACAGGGGCTAATGAAAAACTGTTTTTT
clone_size: NA
d_call: TRBD1
j_call: TRBJ1-4
v_call: TRBV7-9
cdr3_length: 15